These 15 T cell receptor beta chains were all obtained from the same sample, sequenced in a study of CD8+ T cells in alopecia areata. RNA was extracted and reverse transcribed into cDNA as the sequencing template. Sequenced by immunoSEQ multiplex PCR; TCRdb stores in-frame clones only, minus some. Here the sample spans about 110,000 clones, roughly 84% being singletons. Described treatment: oral pan-JAK inhibitor, 5-10 mg twice daily. The sample in question was CD8+ T cells sorted from blood, obtained at week 24, from a patient treated with tofacitinib. Every receptor here comes from a human donor with alopecia areata.

V gene TRBV5-6 combines with J gene TRBJ2-3, with 8 bases matching TRBD2. Germline CDR1 SGHDT, CDR2 YYEEEE. The CDR3 has 14 residues. V trimming: 2 bases; J trimming: 1 base; junction bases outside the gene matches: 0. CDR3 in amino acids: CASSLAGGTDTQYF. CDR3 in DNA: TGTGCCAGCAGCTTAGCGGGGGGCACAGATACGCAGTATTTT.

The chain joins TRBV7-2 to TRBJ2-5, with D possibly matching TRBD2 (6 bases). V lost 7 bases, J lost 2 bases, and 14 bases lay in between. This CDR3 comprises 14 residues. Germline V gives CDR1 SGHTA, CDR2 FQGNSA. CDR3 region: CASNPIAVQETQYF. CDR3 in DNA: TGTGCCAGCAACCCCATAGCGGTGCAAGAGACCCAGTACTTC.

V usage is TRBV9 and J usage is TRBJ2-3; tentatively, D is TRBD2 (6 bases). Germline V gene sequence: CDR1 SGDLS, CDR2 YYNGEE. This CDR3 region has 15 residues. Trimming cost V 3 bases and J 2 bases, with 13 bases left between them. The CDR3 sequence: CASSGPGDPTDTQYF. The CDR3 region has the DNA TGTGCCAGCAGCGGACCGGGGGACCCCACAGATACGCAGTATTTT.

The rearrangement links TRBV6-5 to TRBJ1-2; D may be TRBD1 (6 bases). Per the germline V gene, CDR1 is MNHEY and CDR2 is SVGAGI. Trimming shortened V by 6 bases and J by 4 bases, and 12 bases separated the two germline ends. This CDR3 spans 13 amino acids. CDR3 coding DNA: TGTGCCAGCAGCCAAGGGGGTCCCTATGGCTACACCTTC. Amino acid sequence: CASSQGGPYGYTF.

The chain couples TRBV15 to TRBJ2-3, with 10 positions matching TRBD2. The trim removed 5 bases at V and 1 base at J, leaving 12 bases unmatched. This CDR3 comprises 18 residues. The germline V gene has CDR1 LNHNV and CDR2 YYDKDF (reference sequence). As DNA, the CDR3 is TGTGCCACCAGCTCGGGACTAGCGACGGGTTGGGGCACAGATACGCAGTATTTT. Protein: CATSSGLATGWGTDTQYF.

The chain couples TRBV6-5 to TRBJ2-2; TRBD1 might be the D (7 bases). Looked up from germline, CDR1 is MNHEY and CDR2 is SVGAGI. V dropped 5 bases and J dropped 3 bases, with 10 bases sitting between them. CDR3 size: 14 residues. CDR3 DNA sequence: TGTGCCAGCAGTCGCAGGGGGGACACCGGGGAGCTGTTTTTT. As protein: CASSRRGDTGELFF.

The chain uses TRBV5-4 and TRBJ2-7; 8 nucleotides line up with TRBD2. Looked up from germline, CDR1 is SGHNT and CDR2 is YYREEE (reference sequence). The length of the CDR3 is 16 residues. V was pared by 5 bases and J by 3 bases, with 13 bases of the junction left unmatched. Here the CDR3 DNA reads TGTGCCAGCAGTAATATAGGCGGGGGGAACCTCTACGAGCAGTACTTC. Residues: CASSNIGGGNLYEQYF. Full variable domain (missing parts from reference TRBV5-4 and TRBJ2-7): ETGVTQSPTHLIKTRGQQVTLRCSSQSGHNTVSWYQQALGQGPQFIFQYYREEENGRGNFPPRFSGLQFPNYSSELNVNALELDDSALYLCASSNIGGGNLYEQYFGPGTRLTVT.

The chain employs TRBV14 and TRBJ1-1, with D unresolved. CDR1 is SGHDN and CDR2 is FVKESK in the germline V gene. The CDR3 loop spans 14 amino acids. The V end lost 1 base, the J end lost 1 base, and 7 bases lay between the germline ends. The CDR3 region is CASSQGGGNTEAFF. The CDR3 nucleotides are TGTGCCAGCAGCCAAGGAGGTGGGAACACTGAAGCTTTCTTT.

The V gene is TRBV6-5, the J gene TRBJ2-2; no firm D call. The CDR3 covers 15 residues. Deletions cut 7 bases from V and 4 bases from J, with 16 bases between. The germline gives CDR1 MNHEY, CDR2 SVGAGI. The chain's CDR3 is CASTPTVRSTGELFF. The CDR3 nucleotides read TGTGCCAGCACCCCCACGGTCCGTAGCACCGGGGAGCTGTTTTTT.

The rearrangement joins TRBV7-9 to TRBJ2-1; no firm D call. The CDR3 covers 15 residues. Per the germline V gene, CDR1 is SEHNR and CDR2 is FQNEAQ (reference sequence). The ends were cut back, 1 base at V and 1 base at J, with 8 bases in the middle. CDR3 protein: CASSLVSASYNEQFF. CDR3 DNA: TGTGCCAGCAGCTTAGTCTCGGCGTCCTACAATGAGCAGTTCTTC.

Only a few counts were recorded for this clone. V usage is TRBV15 and J usage is TRBJ2-3, with D possibly being TRBD1 (6 bases). The CDR3 totals 15 residues. Looked up from germline, CDR1 is LNHNV and CDR2 is YYDKDF (reference sequence). Trimming removed 0 bases from V and 3 bases from J, with 10 bases in between. This CDR3 is CATSREGGETDTQYF. The CDR3 DNA reads as TGTGCCACCAGCAGAGAAGGGGGTGAAACAGATACGCAGTATTTT.

The chain has TRBV4-3 and TRBJ1-2; tentative D call: TRBD1 (5 bases). This CDR3 contains 17 residues. The ends were cut back, 0 bases at V and 4 bases at J, with 18 bases in the middle. Germline CDR1 and CDR2: LGHNA and YSLEER. CDR3 sequence reads: CASSQDMGGVGSYGYTF. As DNA, the CDR3 is TGCGCCAGCAGCCAAGATATGGGAGGGGTCGGGAGCTATGGCTACACCTTC.

The rearrangement uses TRBV2 and TRBJ1-6; D unclear. The CDR3 length is 13 residues. CDR1 is SNHLY and CDR2 is FYNNEI in the germline V gene. Trimming took 1 base from V and 9 from J, leaving 7 bases between them. The CDR3 reads CASSEEGRSPLHF. For the CDR3, the DNA is TGTGCCAGCAGTGAAGAAGGGCGTTCACCCCTCCACTTT.

V gene TRBV5-6 combines with J gene TRBJ2-1, with TRBD2 matching over 8 bases. The CDR3 covers 12 residues. V lost 5 bases and J lost 7; bases outside the gene matches: 2. CDR1 is SGHDT, CDR2 YYEEEE, per germline. The CDR3 sequence: CASRIAGNEQFF. CDR3 in DNA: TGTGCCAGCAGAATAGCGGGAAATGAGCAGTTCTTC.

This clone was seen a single time. The CDR3 reads CASSLQGQGFHEQYF. CDR3 sequence (DNA): TGTGCCAGCAGCTTACAAGGCCAGGGTTTCCACGAGCAGTACTTC. The rearrangement links TRBV7-2 to TRBJ2-7; weak D call: TRBD1 (5 bases). CDR3 length: 15 amino acids. Germline V gives CDR1 SGHTA, CDR2 FQGNSA. Trimming took 2 bases from V and 5 from J, leaving 16 bases between them.